This T cell receptor (beta chain) was identified in a study of lymphopenia after photon versus proton radiotherapy. Study-wide findings and caveats: Authors raise, but do not show, better survival with proton therapy. After lymphocyte nadir, photon-treated repertoires showed oligoclonal expansion, especially CD8+ Temra.

A remark on this clone: Its antigen is not known.

Per the germline V gene, CDR1 is MNHEY and CDR2 is SMNVEV (reference sequence). The V segment lost 5 bases and the J segment 1 base; nucleotides outside the gene matches: 4. The CDR3 extends over 14 amino acids. TCRdb keeps only in-frame clones here, not all; method: immunoSEQ multiplex PCR. The data contain about 55,000 clones, approximately 88% of them singletons. This TCR was recovered from a man between 60 and 70 years old with pancreatic cancer. The V call is TRBV27, the J call TRBJ1-1; 7 nucleotides line up with TRBD1. The specimen comprised peripheral blood, sampled from a patient treated with proton-based radiotherapy. Here the CDR3 DNA reads TGTGCCAGCAGTAAATGGACAGGGAACACTGAAGCTTTCTTT. Amino acid sequence: CASSKWTGNTEAFF.